These 9 T cell receptor beta chains share one sample of origin, sequenced in a study of T cell changes during pregnancy in multiple sclerosis. TCRdb's table, derived via immunoSEQ multiplex PCR, lists solely in-frame clones and lacks some. The table records tens of thousands of clones, about nine tenths of them present only once. The sample consisted of peripheral blood, taken in the second trimester of pregnancy. These receptors originate from a female donor in good health, enrolled as a control in a pregnancy study.

The chain combines TRBV4-1 with TRBJ1-3; D call uncertain. V shed 4 bases and J shed 0 bases, with 13 bases lying between them. Germline-derived CDR1 and CDR2 are MGHRA and YSYEKL. The CDR3 covers 16 residues. CDR3 in amino acids: CASSPPPAGSGNTIYF. For the CDR3, the DNA is TGCGCCAGCAGCCCACCTCCGGCAGGCTCTGGAAACACCATATATTTT.

The sample holds one count of this clone. The chain recombines TRBV27 with TRBJ2-7; TRBD1 is a possible D gene (6 bases). The CDR3 length is 15 residues. Looked up from germline, CDR1 is MNHEY and CDR2 is SMNVEV (reference sequence). V was pared by 0 bases and J by 9 bases, with 18 bases between. CDR3 sequence: CASSLSYPALGGQYF. CDR3 in DNA: TGTGCCAGCAGTTTATCGTACCCCGCGCTAGGGGGGCAGTACTTC.

The chain employs TRBV5-1 and TRBJ2-7, with a tentative D call TRBD2 (6 bases). V was pared by 5 bases and J by 0 bases, with 12 bases between. The CDR3 consists of 14 residues. Germline lookup yields CDR1 SGHRS and CDR2 YFSETQ. The CDR3 nucleotides are TGCGCCAGCAGGACGGGGGATCTCTCCTACGAGCAGTACTTC. Its translation: CASRTGDLSYEQYF.

V and J are TRBV7-3 and TRBJ2-1; D may be TRBD1 (5 bases). Germline V gene sequence: CDR1 SGHTA, CDR2 FQGTGA. Trimming pared 2 bases from V and 3 bases from J, leaving 11 bases between. CDR3 length equals 15 residues. CDR3 amino acids: CASSLDPGIYNEQFF. CDR3 in DNA: TGTGCCAGCAGCTTAGATCCAGGGATCTACAATGAGCAGTTCTTC.

V usage is TRBV11-3 and J usage is TRBJ2-7; D is possibly TRBD1 (5 bases). This CDR3 spans 13 amino acids. CDR1 SGHNT and CDR2 YENEEA come from the germline V gene. V lost 3 bases, J lost 6 bases, and 12 bases lay in between. CDR3 protein: CASSFDQGGEQYF. CDR3 DNA sequence: TGTGCCAGCAGCTTTGACCAGGGCGGCGAGCAGTACTTC.

The chain links TRBV11-2 to TRBJ1-4, with no clear D. V was clipped by 5 bases and J by 2 bases, with 15 bases between them. The CDR3 is made up of 16 amino acids. Germline lookup yields CDR1 SGHAT and CDR2 FQNNGV. CDR3 DNA sequence: TGTGCCAGCAGCCTCCGCCCTGAGGGTACTAATGAAAAACTGTTTTTT. This translates into CASSLRPEGTNEKLFF.

The chain recombines TRBV28 with TRBJ1-3, with 9 bases fitting TRBD1. The V segment lost 3 bases and the J segment 4 bases; nucleotides outside the gene matches: 4. The CDR3 sequence is 15 residues long. CDR1 and CDR2 (germline): MDHEN, SYDVKM. CDR3 amino acids: CASSLGGQGGNTIYF. DNA of the CDR3: TGTGCCAGCAGTTTGGGAGGACAGGGGGGAAACACCATATATTTT.

This chain uses TRBV20-1 with TRBJ2-5; a possible D gene is TRBD1 (5 bases). V was clipped by 5 bases and J by 5 bases, with 9 bases between them. This CDR3 has 11 amino acids. CDR1 is DFQATT and CDR2 is SNEGSKA in the germline V gene (reference sequence). The CDR3 here is CSAHKGETQYF. CDR3 in DNA: TGCAGTGCTCATAAGGGGGAGACCCAGTACTTC.

This chain uses TRBV4-2 with TRBJ2-3, with D tentatively TRBD2 (6 bases). The CDR3 length is 16 residues. V shed 4 bases and J shed 4 bases, with 18 bases lying between them. CDR1 LGHNA and CDR2 YNFKEQ come from the germline V gene. The DNA for the CDR3 is TGTGCCAGCAGCCCTTCGGGGATAGCGGTGGCAGATACGCAGTATTTT. It yields the protein CASSPSGIAVADTQYF.